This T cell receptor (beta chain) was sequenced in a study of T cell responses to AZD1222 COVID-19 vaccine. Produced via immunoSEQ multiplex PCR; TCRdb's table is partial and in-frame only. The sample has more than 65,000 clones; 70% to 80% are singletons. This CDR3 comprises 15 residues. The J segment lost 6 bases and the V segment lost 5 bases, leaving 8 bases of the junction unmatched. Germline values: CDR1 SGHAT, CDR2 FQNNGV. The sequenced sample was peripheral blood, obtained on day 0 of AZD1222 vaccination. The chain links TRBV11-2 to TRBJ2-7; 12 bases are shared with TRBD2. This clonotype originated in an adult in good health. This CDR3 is CASSTRLAGAGEQYF. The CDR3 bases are TGTGCCAGCAGCACCAGACTAGCGGGAGCAGGCGAGCAGTACTTC.